The 16 T cell receptor beta chains listed next were all sequenced from one sample in a study of cytomegalovirus exposure and HLA in healthy donors. Vbeta (60) and Jbeta (13) primers were used in the PCR. Measured with immunoSEQ multiplex PCR; TCRdb has only the in-frame clones, and not every one. The sample yields approximately 120,000 clones, roughly 80% seen once. Sequencing input: PBMCs. These TCRs come from a man aged 18 to 29 in good health and CMV-seronegative.

The chain has TRBV29-1 and TRBJ1-2, with D hard to call. This CDR3 has 10 residues. Germline V gives CDR1 SQVTM, CDR2 ANQGSEA. V was cut by 4 bases and J by 8 bases, with 8 bases left in between. CDR3 loop: CSVVGEGYTF. The DNA for the CDR3 is TGCAGCGTTGTCGGGGAGGGCTACACCTTC. Full variable domain (rest looked up from reference TRBV29-1 and TRBJ1-2): SAVISQKPSRDICQRGTSLTIQCQVDSQVTMMFWYRQQPGQSLTLIATANQGSEATYESGFVIDKFPISRPNLTFSTLTVSNMSPEDSSIYLCSVVGEGYTFGSGTRLTVV.

The chain employs TRBV2 and TRBJ1-6; D remains unclear. The V end was cut by 7 bases, the J end by 10 bases, with 14 bases between. This CDR3 has 13 amino acids. Germline-derived CDR1 and CDR2 are SNHLY and FYNNEI. The CDR3 DNA reads TGTGCCAGCAATACCGGAGTAGGCTCACCCCTCCACTTT. It specifies CASNTGVGSPLHF.

This clone was picked up one time. The genes are TRBV7-6 and TRBJ2-5, with 7 bases identical to TRBD2. This CDR3 is built from 18 residues. Germline V CDR1 and CDR2: SGHVS, FNYEAQ. V shed 3 bases and J 5 bases; nucleotides not matched to a gene: 18. The chain's CDR3 is CASSFKASGAILGETQYF. CDR3 sequence (DNA): TGTGCCAGCAGCTTTAAAGCCAGCGGGGCCATCCTGGGGGAGACCCAGTACTTC.

This chain joins TRBV2 and TRBJ2-7, with 8 bases fitting TRBD1. CDR1 and CDR2 from the germline V gene are SNHLY and FYNNEI. With 6 bases clipped from V and 8 bases from J, the junction kept 12 bases outside the gene matches. The CDR3 has 14 residues. CDR3 region: CASRAAGQGSKQYF. Written as DNA, the CDR3 is TGTGCCAGCAGAGCGGCTGGACAGGGTAGTAAGCAGTACTTC.

This chain joins TRBV4-1 and TRBJ2-3; D not certain. CDR3 size: 14 residues. Germline V lookup: CDR1 MGHRA, CDR2 YSYEKL. Trimming cost V 3 bases and J 2 bases, with 9 bases left between them. The chain's CDR3 is CASSHGPATDTQYF. For the CDR3, the DNA is TGCGCCAGCAGCCATGGCCCCGCCACAGATACGCAGTATTTT.

The chain recombines TRBV6-5 with TRBJ1-6; D is unresolved. Germline CDR1 MNHEY, CDR2 SVGAGI. The CDR3 has 12 amino acids. Trimming stripped 4 bases from V and 8 bases from J, with 6 bases between. The CDR3 coding sequence is TGTGCCAGCAGTTCCTCCTATTCACCCCTCCACTTT. It is translated as CASSSSYSPLHF.

This chain links TRBV6-1 with TRBJ1-1, with TRBD1 identical over 8 bases. The CDR3 has 13 amino acids. With 8 bases clipped from V and 3 bases from J, the junction kept 5 bases outside the gene matches. Per the germline V gene, CDR1 is MNHNS and CDR2 is SASEGT. CDR3 DNA sequence: TGTGCCAGCTCGGGACAGGCCCACACTGAAGCTTTCTTT. Residues: CASSGQAHTEAFF.

This chain uses TRBV6-1 with TRBJ2-7; 10 nucleotides align to TRBD1. This CDR3 is 17 amino acids long. Germline-derived CDR1 and CDR2 are MNHNS and SASEGT. V lost 3 bases and J lost 2; bases outside the gene matches: 10. The CDR3 loop reads CASSDSNPGTGAYEQYF. In DNA form, the CDR3 reads TGTGCCAGCAGTGATTCGAATCCCGGGACAGGGGCCTACGAGCAGTACTTC.

V is TRBV7-2 and J is TRBJ2-3; a weak D match, TRBD1 (6 bases). The ends were cut back, 3 bases at V and 0 bases at J, with 10 bases in the middle. The CDR3 runs to 15 residues. Germline CDR1 is SGHTA and CDR2 is FQGNSA. The CDR3, as DNA: TGTGCCAGCAGCTTTACAGGGACGAGCACAGATACGCAGTATTTT. This gives the protein CASSFTGTSTDTQYF.

V usage is TRBV19 and J usage is TRBJ1-6; 7 bases map to TRBD1. Germline CDR1 is LNHDA and CDR2 is SQIVND (reference sequence). With 6 bases clipped from V and 6 bases from J, the junction kept 5 bases outside the gene matches. The CDR3 runs to 14 residues. The CDR3 sequence is CASSHRGSNSPLHF. The CDR3 DNA reads as TGTGCCAGTAGCCACAGGGGTTCTAATTCACCCCTCCACTTT.

This clone turned up a few times. This chain connects TRBV13 to TRBJ2-1; tentatively, D is TRBD2 (5 bases). This CDR3 is 13 amino acids long. The germline V gene encodes CDR1 PRHDT and CDR2 FYEKMQ (reference sequence). The V end lost 1 base, the J end lost 8 bases, and 9 bases lay between the germline ends. The chain's CDR3 is CASSLEDGDEQFF. The CDR3 DNA follows: TGTGCCAGCAGCTTAGAGGACGGGGATGAGCAGTTCTTC.

The gene calls are TRBV5-1 and TRBJ1-1, with a weak D call TRBD1 (5 bases). The germline V gene has CDR1 SGHRS and CDR2 YFSETQ. CDR3 length: 14 residues. V shed 0 bases and J shed 6 bases, with 12 bases lying between them. The CDR3 spells CASSLGQPGPEAFF. Written as DNA, the CDR3 is TGCGCCAGCAGCTTGGGACAGCCCGGCCCTGAAGCTTTCTTT.

The J gene is TRBJ2-5, the V gene TRBV18; D uncertain. The V gene's germline CDR1 is KGHSH and CDR2 LQKENI. Trimming stripped 0 bases from V and 4 bases from J, with 6 bases between. The CDR3 has 13 residues. The CDR3 nucleotides are TGTGCCAGCTCACCACCCCCCCGAGAGACCCAGTACTTC. This codes for CASSPPPRETQYF.

The genes are TRBV7-2 and TRBJ2-3; tentative D call: TRBD1 (5 bases). Germline-derived CDR1 and CDR2 are SGHTA and FQGNSA. V was shortened by 2 bases and J by 2 bases, with 8 bases between the two germline ends. This CDR3 region has 14 residues. The CDR3 bases are TGTGCCAGCAGCTTACAGGGATTCACAGATACGCAGTATTTT. Amino acids: CASSLQGFTDTQYF.

The chain combines TRBV5-4 with TRBJ2-2; TRBD2 aligns across 9 bases. V was pared by 5 bases and J by 0 bases, with 5 bases of the junction left unmatched. CDR1 is SGHNT and CDR2 is YYREEE in the germline V gene (reference sequence). This CDR3 contains 16 residues. The CDR3: CASRLRGGTNTGELFF. Here the CDR3 DNA reads TGTGCCAGCAGACTGCGGGGGGGGACGAACACCGGGGAGCTGTTTTTT.

The chain employs TRBV6-4 and TRBJ2-3, with 7 bases identical to TRBD2. The CDR3 is made up of 16 amino acids. V was clipped by 2 bases and J by 1 base; unmatched bases: 6. Germline CDR1 is MRHNA and CDR2 is SNTAGT. This CDR3 is CASSDMVSGGTDTQYF. The CDR3 nucleotides are TGTGCCAGCAGTGACATGGTGAGCGGGGGCACAGATACGCAGTATTTT.